The 10 T cell receptor beta chains presented below share a single source sample, sequenced in a study of beta chain features in type 1 diabetes. Every isolated RNA sample was fully reverse transcribed, so sequencing captured expressed TCRB transcripts. Only in-frame clones appear in the TCRdb table, and some are missing; sequencing was by immunoSEQ multiplex PCR. The top ten clones hold around 0.065% of a sample with about 470,000 clones, roughly 31% of them seen once. The material sequenced was naive CD4+ T cells from blood. The receptor set was obtained from a man aged 18 to 30 in good health.

J is TRBJ1-2 and V is TRBV5-1; possible D gene TRBD1, 5 bases. Germline-derived CDR1 and CDR2 are SGHRS and YFSETQ. The length of the CDR3 is 15 residues. The V end lost 5 bases, the J end lost 5 bases, and 19 bases lay between the germline ends. This CDR3 is CASRPGPGFPYGYTF. Written as DNA, the CDR3 is TGCGCCAGCAGGCCGGGACCCGGCTTCCCTTATGGCTACACCTTC. Looking up the rest from reference TRBV5-1 and TRBJ1-2 gives the full variable domain: KAGVTQTPRYLIKTRGQQVTLSCSPISGHRSVSWYQQTPGQGLQFLFEYFSETQRNKGNFPGRFSGRQFSNSRSEMNVSTLELGDSALYLCASRPGPGFPYGYTFGSGTRLTVV.

This clone came up a few times. The rearrangement joins TRBV6-1 to TRBJ1-5; D is unclear. The CDR3 contains 14 residues. CDR1 MNHNS and CDR2 SASEGT come from the germline V gene. Between the trimmed V and J ends, which lost 0 bases and 5 bases, there was a span of 8 bases. The CDR3 region has the DNA TGTGCCAGCAGTGAAGCTACGACTGATCAGCCCCAGCATTTT. It translates to CASSEATTDQPQHF.

This clone was detected only a few times. The chain is built from TRBV29-1 and TRBJ1-1; D is perhaps TRBD1 (6 bases). Germline-derived CDR1 and CDR2 are SQVTM and ANQGSEA. V was trimmed by 4 bases and J by 1 base, leaving 10 bases between them. The CDR3 covers 13 residues. The CDR3 nucleotides are TGCAGCGTTGCCCTACAGGGGAACACTGAAGCTTTCTTT. This codes for CSVALQGNTEAFF.

The genes are TRBV9 and TRBJ2-2; D is unclear. The CDR3 spans 16 residues. V shed 3 bases and J shed 1 base, with 13 bases lying between them. CDR1 is SGDLS and CDR2 is YYNGEE in the germline V gene. The CDR3 region is CASSARSKENTGELFF. DNA of the CDR3: TGTGCCAGCAGCGCCAGGAGTAAAGAGAACACCGGGGAGCTGTTTTTT.

This clone was detected a few times. The rearrangement links TRBV29-1 to TRBJ2-1, with no clear D. Germline CDR1 reads SQVTM; CDR2 reads ANQGSEA. The V end lost 7 bases, the J end lost 4 bases, and 20 bases lay between the germline ends. The CDR3 length is 15 residues. CDR3 amino acids: CSALTPGGSYNEQFF. In nucleotides, the CDR3 is TGCAGCGCCCTAACTCCGGGTGGTTCATACAATGAGCAGTTCTTC.

This clone was recorded a few times. The J gene is TRBJ2-5, the V gene TRBV29-1; weak D call: TRBD1 (6 bases). Germline V lookup: CDR1 SQVTM, CDR2 ANQGSEA. The CDR3 has 16 amino acids. The V end was cut by 0 bases, the J end by 2 bases, with 16 bases between. This CDR3 reads CSVEEARGNKQETQYF. The CDR3 bases are TGCAGCGTTGAAGAAGCTAGGGGGAACAAGCAAGAGACCCAGTACTTC.

This clone came up a few times. The chain joins TRBV5-1 to TRBJ2-1, with 11 bases that match TRBD2. CDR3 size: 16 residues. The V segment lost 0 bases and the J segment 7 bases; nucleotides outside the gene matches: 6. Germline loops: CDR1 SGHRS, CDR2 YFSETQ. CDR3 nucleotide sequence: TGCGCCAGCAGCTTGGTCCCGCTAGCGGGAGGTAATGAGCAGTTCTTC. Translating it yields CASSLVPLAGGNEQFF.

The genes are TRBV11-2 and TRBJ2-3; D ambiguous. The germline V gene encodes CDR1 SGHAT and CDR2 FQNNGV. The V end was cut by 4 bases, the J end by 2 bases, with 10 bases between. This CDR3 has 14 amino acids. CDR3 bases: TGTGCCAGCAGCTCGACGACCTTCACAGATACGCAGTATTTT. Encoded protein: CASSSTTFTDTQYF.

For the CDR3, the DNA is TGTGCCTGGAGTGACCGGGTACGCGGCTCCACAGATACGCAGTATTTT. Translation gives CAWSDRVRGSTDTQYF. V usage is TRBV30 and J usage is TRBJ2-3; unclear D gene. Germline CDR1 and CDR2: GTSNPN and SVGIG (reference sequence). The CDR3 extends over 16 amino acids. V lost 1 base, J lost 2 bases, and 16 bases lay in between.

The chain has TRBV11-3 and TRBJ2-1; D is uncertain. Germline CDR1 SGHNT, CDR2 YENEEA. This CDR3 spans 13 amino acids. V lost 1 base and J 6 bases, leaving 7 bases between the germline ends. CDR3 protein: CASSLVWSNEQFF. The CDR3 coding sequence is TGTGCCAGCAGCTTAGTGTGGAGCAATGAGCAGTTCTTC.